The 31 T cell receptor beta chains below all came from one sample that was sequenced in a study of response to subunit inactivated influenza vaccine. In TCRdb, the RT-PCR reads were re-called with MiXCR into one record per CDR3 protein. The sample has about 530,000 distinct CDR3 sequences; 10% to 15% are singletons. The source material was PBMCs from blood, sampled on the day of vaccination. The source of these receptors is a man in his fifties or sixties who received an inactivated influenza vaccine.

This clonotype was seen at least ten times. The chain is built from TRBV4-1 and TRBJ2-1; 10 positions agree with TRBD2. This CDR3 has 16 residues. CDR1 and CDR2 from the germline V gene are MGHRA and YSYEKL. With 1 base clipped from V and 13 bases from J, the junction kept 13 bases outside the gene matches. The CDR3 loop reads CASSQGSSGGDLLQFF. The CDR3 DNA reads as TGCGCCAGCAGCCAAGGCTCTAGCGGGGGTGACCTCCTTCAGTTCTTC.

This clonotype turned up a few times. The chain links TRBV3-1 to TRBJ2-1, with a tentative D call TRBD2 (7 bases). This CDR3 spans 20 amino acids. Germline values: CDR1 LGHDT, CDR2 YNNKEL (reference sequence). Trimming took off 0 bases at V and 1 base at J, with 22 bases between the two ends. CDR3 sequence: CASSQDLTPRGPYSYNEQFF. As DNA, the CDR3 is TGTGCCAGCAGCCAAGATTTAACACCGCGGGGGCCCTATTCCTACAATGAGCAGTTCTTC.

The gene calls are TRBV29-1 and TRBJ2-7, with unresolved D. Trimming shortened V by 4 bases and J by 2 bases, and 12 bases separated the two germline ends. The V gene's germline CDR1 is SQVTM and CDR2 ANQGSEA. There are 13 residues in the CDR3. Here the CDR3 reads CSVAGGPTYEQYF. In DNA form, the CDR3 reads TGCAGCGTTGCCGGTGGACCGACCTACGAGCAGTACTTC.

This chain uses TRBV28 with TRBJ2-3, with 10 bases lining up with TRBD2. V lost 5 bases, J lost 6 bases, and 5 bases stayed unmatched. The germline gives CDR1 MDHEN, CDR2 SYDVKM. This CDR3 spans 14 amino acids. CDR3 sequence (DNA): TGTGCCAGCAGTCTAGCGGGAGAAGGGGATACGCAGTATTTT. It encodes CASSLAGEGDTQYF.

This rearrangement joins TRBV7-6 to TRBJ2-3, with 13 bases fitting TRBD2. The CDR3 has 20 amino acids. The germline CDR1 and CDR2 sequences are SGHVS and FNYEAQ. The J segment lost 4 bases and the V segment lost 1 base, leaving 14 bases of the junction unmatched. The CDR3 protein is CASSLGSRLAGGYFADTQYF. The CDR3, as DNA: TGTGCCAGCAGCTTAGGGTCGAGACTAGCGGGGGGCTACTTCGCAGATACGCAGTATTTT.

The chain carries TRBV19 and TRBJ2-2, with D possibly being TRBD2 (5 bases). Trimming cost V 3 bases and J 6 bases, with 14 bases left between them. The CDR3 is made up of 15 amino acids. Germline lookup yields CDR1 LNHDA and CDR2 SQIVND (reference sequence). The CDR3 DNA is TGTGCCAGTAGTATTCTAGCCCGTGGGTCCGGGGAGCTGTTTTTT. Encoded protein: CASSILARGSGELFF.

This rearrangement joins TRBV12-3 or TRBV12-4 to TRBJ1-6; tentative D call: TRBD1 (5 bases). The CDR3 is 12 residues long. The V end was cut by 8 bases, the J end by 8 bases, with 10 bases between. CDR3 loop: CASRPGDSPLHF. CDR3 sequence (DNA): TGTGCCAGCCGCCCGGGGGATTCACCCCTCCACTTT.

This clonotype was detected only a few times. This sequence joins TRBV5-1 and TRBJ1-2, with a weak D call TRBD1 (6 bases). This CDR3 has 14 residues. Trimming shortened V by 6 bases and J by 5 bases, and 17 bases separated the two germline ends. Germline loops: CDR1 SGHRS, CDR2 YFSETQ. CDR3 coding DNA: TGCGCCAGCAACCCCGAGACAGGCCCGTATGGCTACACCTTC. Translating it yields CASNPETGPYGYTF.

This sequence joins TRBV7-3 and TRBJ2-2; D not certain. The ends were cut back, 0 bases at V and 1 base at J, with 9 bases in the middle. Germline V gene sequence: CDR1 SGHTA, CDR2 FQGTGA. The CDR3 extends over 16 amino acids. The CDR3 is CASSLTSLQNTGELFF. CDR3 DNA sequence: TGTGCCAGCAGCTTAACGAGTCTTCAGAACACCGGGGAGCTGTTTTTT.

With respect to this clonotype: This clone may be a read error of a much larger clone one base away. The chain has TRBV11-2 and TRBJ2-1; D gene ambiguous. Trimming removed 1 base from V and 10 bases from J, with 5 bases in between. Per germline, CDR1 SGHAT and CDR2 FQNNGV. This CDR3 is 11 amino acids long. The chain's CDR3 is CASSLGPEQFF. The CDR3 DNA sequence: TGTGCCAGCAGCTTAGGCCCGGAGCAGTTCTTC.

CDR3 protein: CASSTDRVWGNEQFF. CDR3 nucleotide sequence: TGTGCCAGCAGCACGGACAGGGTTTGGGGAAATGAGCAGTTCTTC. This chain links TRBV7-2 with TRBJ2-1, with 8 bases fitting TRBD1. V lost 5 bases to trimming and J lost 7 bases; unmatched junction nucleotides: 10. CDR3 length equals 15 residues. Germline-derived CDR1 and CDR2 are SGHTA and FQGNSA.

The chain joins TRBV6-2 or TRBV6-3 to TRBJ2-2; no clear D gene. The germline V gene has CDR1 MNHEY and CDR2 SVGEGT. Trimming took 2 bases from V and 5 from J, leaving 12 bases between them. The CDR3 extends over 15 amino acids. CDR3: CASSYQLTTTGELFF. CDR3 in DNA: TGTGCCAGCAGTTACCAACTTACTACGACCGGGGAGCTGTTTTTT.

This clonotype was recorded many times. V usage is TRBV5-6 and J usage is TRBJ2-1; D is perhaps TRBD1 (5 bases). From germline, CDR1 is SGHDT and CDR2 YYEEEE. The CDR3 covers 19 residues. Between the trimmed V and J ends, which lost 0 bases and 1 base, there was a span of 20 bases. The CDR3, as DNA: TGTGCCAGCAGCTTGGTAGGCCCCCGACAGAGAATTTCCTACAATGAGCAGTTCTTC. This gives the protein CASSLVGPRQRISYNEQFF.

This clonotype came up many times. The CDR3 here is CASSRPPSKDTQYF. In DNA, the CDR3 is TGTGCCAGCAGCCGCCCGCCGAGTAAAGATACGCAGTATTTT. The chain couples TRBV7-2 to TRBJ2-3; D gene unclear. This CDR3 region has 14 residues. Trimming shortened V by 5 bases and J by 5 bases, and 14 bases separated the two germline ends. Germline assignment: CDR1 SGHTA and CDR2 FQGNSA.

The CDR3 DNA reads TGCAGCGTTCGACAGGGCCAGGGCTACGAGCAGTACTTC. This translates into CSVRQGQGYEQYF. The chain employs TRBV29-1 and TRBJ2-7, with 7 bases identical to TRBD1. The CDR3 is 13 amino acids. V lost 5 bases to trimming and J lost 3 bases; unmatched junction nucleotides: 7. Per germline, CDR1 SQVTM and CDR2 ANQGSEA.

In this sample, this clonotype turned up a few times. The V call is TRBV7-2, the J call TRBJ1-2, with TRBD1 matching 8 bases. Looked up from germline, CDR1 is SGHTA and CDR2 is FQGNSA. This CDR3 is 17 amino acids long. V was clipped by 5 bases and J by 11 bases; unmatched bases: 22. The CDR3: CASSPFRSTGASIGYTF. The CDR3 region has the DNA TGTGCCAGCAGCCCGTTCCGGTCGACAGGGGCCTCTATCGGGTACACCTTC.

This chain connects TRBV4-2 to TRBJ2-3; 8 nucleotides agree with TRBD2. J lost 6 bases, V lost 1 base, and 12 bases had no gene match. Germline loops: CDR1 LGHNA, CDR2 YNFKEQ. The CDR3 loop spans 17 amino acids. The CDR3 spells CASSQVPGTSRVDTQYF. Written as DNA, the CDR3 is TGTGCCAGCAGCCAAGTTCCCGGGACTAGTCGGGTGGATACGCAGTATTTT.

This clonotype was seen ten or more times. The V gene is TRBV5-1, the J gene TRBJ2-3, with 9 nucleotides matching TRBD2. The trim removed 0 bases at V and 1 base at J, leaving 9 bases unmatched. Germline-derived CDR1 and CDR2 are SGHRS and YFSETQ. This CDR3 has 18 amino acids. The chain's CDR3 is CASSLEGGLAGRTDTQYF. The CDR3 coding sequence is TGCGCCAGCAGCTTGGAAGGGGGGCTAGCGGGACGCACAGATACGCAGTATTTT.

In its sample, this clonotype was seen a few times. V gene TRBV4-1 combines with J gene TRBJ2-2; D not resolved. Germline V gene lookup returns CDR1 MGHRA and CDR2 YSYEKL. The CDR3 spans 16 residues. Between the trimmed V and J ends, which lost 1 base and 2 bases, there was a span of 11 bases. The CDR3 loop is CASSQVDRLNTGELFF. CDR3 DNA: TGCGCCAGCAGCCAAGTTGATAGATTAAACACCGGGGAGCTGTTTTTT.

This clonotype was detected a few times. This chain joins TRBV6-5 and TRBJ2-2; TRBD1 agrees at 7 bases. V dropped 5 bases and J dropped 4; count of bases not matched to a gene: 13. The CDR3 covers 17 residues. Looked up from germline, CDR1 is MNHEY and CDR2 is SVGAGI. DNA of the CDR3: TGTGCCAGCAGTAACCTGTTGATCGGACAGGTCACCGGGGAGCTGTTTTTT. This codes for CASSNLLIGQVTGELFF.

This clonotype was counted ten times or more. The chain has TRBV5-1 and TRBJ2-5; perhaps TRBD1 as D (6 bases). The CDR3 sequence is 15 residues long. Germline V gene sequence: CDR1 SGHRS, CDR2 YFSETQ. With 3 bases removed from V and 5 bases from J, the gap between germline ends came to 17 bases. CDR3 coding DNA: TGCGCCAGCAGCTCGGGGACACCCAGACAGGAGACCCAGTACTTC. It codes for CASSSGTPRQETQYF.

The CDR3: CSANLFGGRTDTQYF. The CDR3 bases are TGCAGTGCTAACCTTTTTGGGGGGCGCACAGATACGCAGTATTTT. The V call is TRBV20-1, the J call TRBJ2-3; perhaps D is TRBD1 or TRBD2 (6 bases each). Trimming cost V 4 bases and J 1 base, with 15 bases left between them. Germline CDR1 DFQATT, CDR2 SNEGSKA (reference sequence). The CDR3 is 15 amino acids.

The V and J genes are TRBV2 and TRBJ2-1; a weak D match, TRBD2 (7 bases). Looked up from germline, CDR1 is SNHLY and CDR2 is FYNNEI. The CDR3 is 15 residues long. V was clipped by 2 bases and J by 4 bases, with 12 bases between them. CDR3 DNA sequence: TGTGCCAGCAGTGAATGGGGGAGGGGGTACAATGAGCAGTTCTTC. Its protein product is CASSEWGRGYNEQFF.

The CDR3 coding sequence is TGTGCCAGCAGCGTAGAGCTTAGTGAGCAGTTCTTC. Translating gives CASSVELSEQFF. The chain is built from TRBV9 and TRBJ2-1; D unclear. Trimming pared 0 bases from V and 9 bases from J, leaving 7 bases between. The germline CDR1 and CDR2 sequences are SGDLS and YYNGEE. This CDR3 has 12 amino acids.

The sample holds a few counts of this clonotype. This chain links TRBV5-1 with TRBJ1-1; TRBD1 agrees at 10 bases. CDR1 is SGHRS and CDR2 is YFSETQ in the germline V gene. V shed 3 bases and J 5 bases; nucleotides not matched to a gene: 7. This CDR3 is built from 15 residues. CDR3 bases: TGCGCCAGCAGCTGGCGCGGGACAGGGGTGACTGAAGCTTTCTTT. This translates into CASSWRGTGVTEAFF.

This clonotype was recorded many times. The chain combines TRBV20-1 with TRBJ2-5; 13 positions agree with TRBD2. The CDR3 spans 16 residues. The germline V gene encodes CDR1 DFQATT and CDR2 SNEGSKA (reference sequence). Trimming removed 1 base from V and 8 bases from J; junction bases left unmatched: 10. CDR3 sequence: CSARGERTSGSRTQYF. CDR3 nucleotides: TGCAGTGCTAGAGGGGAAAGGACTAGCGGGAGTCGAACCCAGTACTTC.

Ten or more counts support this clonotype. V gene TRBV29-1 combines with J gene TRBJ2-5; D is tentatively TRBD1 or TRBD2 (5 bases each). Between the trimmed V and J ends, which lost 6 bases and 1 base, there was a span of 12 bases. Germline-derived CDR1 and CDR2 are SQVTM and ANQGSEA. The CDR3 runs 13 residues. This CDR3 is CSVDGTVQETQYF. For the CDR3, the DNA is TGCAGCGTGGACGGGACGGTCCAAGAGACCCAGTACTTC. The full variable domain, rest sourced from reference TRBV29-1 and TRBJ2-5, is SAVISQKPSRDICQRGTSLTIQCQVDSQVTMMFWYRQQPGQSLTLIATANQGSEATYESGFVIDKFPISRPNLTFSTLTVSNMSPEDSSIYLCSVDGTVQETQYFGPGTRLLVL.

The chain couples TRBV12-3 or TRBV12-4 to TRBJ2-3, with 10 nucleotides matching TRBD2. The CDR3 consists of 17 residues. With 5 bases clipped from V and 4 bases from J, the junction kept 12 bases outside the gene matches. CDR3 protein: CASSPRGSGGPADTQYF. The DNA of the CDR3 is TGTGCCAGCAGTCCCCGGGGTAGCGGGGGGCCCGCAGATACGCAGTATTTT.

The rearrangement uses TRBV27 and TRBJ2-1, with 7 bases aligning to TRBD1. The ends lost 7 bases at V and 8 bases at J; junction bases unmatched: 5. Germline V gene data show CDR1 as MNHEY and CDR2 as SMNVEV (reference sequence). The CDR3 has 12 amino acids. CDR3 DNA sequence: TGTGCCAGCACCTCAGGGGGTGATGAGCAGTTCTTC. As protein: CASTSGGDEQFF.

The chain carries TRBV29-1 and TRBJ2-4; D is uncertain. The ends were cut back, 4 bases at V and 0 bases at J, with 19 bases in the middle. The V gene's germline CDR1 is SQVTM and CDR2 ANQGSEA. There are 17 residues in the CDR3. CDR3 residues: CSVVGTPGWGAKNIQYF. The CDR3 DNA follows: TGCAGCGTTGTCGGCACTCCCGGGTGGGGAGCCAAAAACATTCAGTACTTC.

For the CDR3, the DNA is TGCAGTGCTTCTGGCGGGAGGCTGGGCATAGATACGCAGTATTTT. Translating it yields CSASGGRLGIDTQYF. The rearrangement joins TRBV20-1 to TRBJ2-3; 8 bases match TRBD2. V trimming: 5 bases; J trimming: 5 bases; junction bases outside the gene matches: 12. The V gene's germline CDR1 is DFQATT and CDR2 SNEGSKA (reference sequence). CDR3 length: 15 amino acids.